Listed below are T cell receptor beta chains from one sample, sequenced in a study of T-cell memory formation after mild COVID-19. MiXCR was run by TCRdb on the 5' RACE reads, yielding one entry per CDR3 protein. The sample lists 300,000 to 350,000 distinct CDR3 sequences; over 10% were seen once. The sample was PBMCs or a T cell subset sorted from them (not recorded which). The source is a man between 18 and 29 years old who had mild COVID-19 (a few samples of this study predate the infection). Cell type and time point are not known. Both conserved end residues are part of each CDR3. The D gene is left open where the match is weak. The listing skips clone size in some rows; elsewhere it reads once, few, many or a size class.

j_gene	v_gene	d_gene	abundance	CDR3aa	CDR3nt
TRBJ1-2	TRBV4-2	TRBD1	.	CASSQGTTGDGYTF	TGTGCCAGCAGCCAAGGCACGACAGGGGATGGCTACACCTTC
TRBJ1-5	TRBV19	.	few	CASSIRGAGNQPQHF	TGTGCCAGTAGTATCAGAGGGGCTGGCAATCAGCCCCAGCATTTT
TRBJ1-2	TRBV11-2	.	.	CASSLTGWRGYTF	TGTGCCAGCAGCTTGACAGGTTGGAGAGGCTACACCTTC
TRBJ2-3	TRBV6-5	.	few	CASSEDEAQYF	TGTGCCAGCAGCGAAGACGAAGCGCAGTATTTT
TRBJ2-1	TRBV12-3/TRBV12-4	TRBD1	.	CASRQGAGDEQFF	TGTGCCAGCAGACAGGGGGCTGGGGATGAGCAGTTCTTC
TRBJ2-1	TRBV5-1	.	few	CASSRQTQDEQFF	TGCGCCAGCTCTCGGCAAACACAGGATGAGCAGTTCTTC
TRBJ2-2	TRBV18	.	few	CASSPPRQTGELFF	TGTGCCAGCTCACCACCTCGACAGACCGGGGAGCTGTTTTTT
TRBJ1-1	TRBV18	.	few	CASSPRLGGSWFTEAFF	TGTGCCAGCTCACCACGGCTGGGGGGCTCTTGGTTCACTGAAGCTTTCTTT
TRBJ1-1	TRBV6-5	.	.	CASSYPGQERAEAFF	TGTGCCAGCAGTTACCCCGGCCAGGAGCGGGCTGAAGCTTTCTTT
TRBJ1-1	TRBV7-8	.	few	CASSKAETLNTEAFF	TGTGCCAGCAGCAAGGCGGAGACATTGAACACTGAAGCTTTCTTT
TRBJ2-3	TRBV7-9	TRBD2	few	CASLASGVDTQYF	TGTGCCAGCTTGGCTAGCGGGGTGGATACGCAGTATTTT
TRBJ2-6	TRBV7-2	.	.	CASSLGDAGANVLTF	TGTGCCAGCAGCTTAGGGGATGCGGGGGCCAACGTCCTGACTTTC
TRBJ2-3	TRBV20-1	TRBD2	few	CSAARLAGGRADTQYF	TGCAGTGCTGCCAGACTAGCGGGGGGCCGGGCAGATACGCAGTATTTT
TRBJ1-5	TRBV6-5	.	.	CASRPRSGTIDSNQPQHF	TGTGCCAGCAGACCCCGTAGCGGGACAATAGATAGCAATCAGCCCCAGCATTTT
TRBJ2-3	TRBV3-1	TRBD2	.	CASSQRIASGGTQYF	TGTGCCAGCAGCCAACGAATCGCGAGCGGGGGGACGCAGTATTTT
TRBJ2-7	TRBV6-2/TRBV6-3	.	.	CASSYRGGYDEQYF	TGTGCCAGCAGTTACAGAGGGGGGTACGACGAGCAGTACTTC
TRBJ2-7	TRBV9	.	few	CASSGSQEWGSEQYF	TGTGCCAGCAGCGGATCTCAAGAATGGGGTTCCGAGCAGTACTTC
TRBJ1-5	TRBV27	.	few	CASRAAFDHQPQHF	TGTGCCAGCAGAGCGGCGTTCGACCATCAGCCCCAGCATTTT
TRBJ2-3	TRBV19	.	.	CASSPPGWHTQYF	TGTGCCAGTAGTCCGCCGGGCTGGCATACGCAGTATTTT
TRBJ1-1	TRBV7-2	.	many	CASSPRTGDTEAFF	TGTGCCAGCAGCCCCCGGACCGGGGACACTGAAGCTTTCTTT